The clone carrying this T cell receptor beta chain has a handful of counts. The V segment lost 6 bases and the J segment 2 bases; nucleotides outside the gene matches: 12. Germline V gives CDR1 MNHEY, CDR2 SMNVEV (reference sequence). The CDR3 has 18 amino acids. Here immunoSEQ multiplex PCR was the method, and the copy in TCRdb shows in-frame clones only, minus some. The sample holds around 48,000 clones, about 90% seen once. These data originate in a study of T cell changes during pregnancy in multiple sclerosis. The J gene is TRBJ2-1, the V gene TRBV27; TRBD1 matches 11 bases. Material: CD4+ T cells from peripheral blood mononuclear cells, obtained in the second trimester of pregnancy. This clonotype was obtained from a female donor with multiple sclerosis, enrolled in a pregnancy study. CDR3 residues: CASRGTGGSIIPYNEQFF. CDR3 DNA sequence: TGTGCCAGCAGGGGGACAGGGGGTTCTATTATCCCCTACAATGAGCAGTTCTTC.